The source of this TCR beta chain is a study of radiation and T cells in renal cell carcinoma. Whole-study results and caveats: In blood, top tumor clones expanded by 2 weeks, shrinking by 4. Baseline intratumoral clonotype presence is unknown without pretreatment biopsies.

V was trimmed by 5 bases and J by 3 bases, leaving 15 bases between them. This CDR3 comprises 15 residues. Germline V lookup: CDR1 MNHEY, CDR2 SVGAGI. Note on this clone: The target antigen is unknown.

Using immunoSEQ multiplex PCR, the repertoire was profiled, and TCRdb retains in-frame clones only, with some absent. The repertoire holds around 180,000 clones, about 87% seen once, with over 9% in the top ten. Time point denoted: blood 4 weeks post-SBRT, at nephrectomy. Regarding treatment: 15 Gy SBRT to primary tumor, nephrectomy 4 weeks later. Nephrectomy followed 15 Gy stereotactic body radiation by 4 weeks. Serial blood draws occurred at baseline and 2 and 4 weeks post-SBRT. This specimen was blood, taken from a patient whose treatment included radiotherapy and nephrectomy. This TCR came from a woman aged 50 to 60 with renal cell carcinoma. The chain is built from TRBV6-5 and TRBJ2-3; tentative D call: TRBD1 (6 bases). CDR3 sequence (DNA): TGTGCCAGCAGTCATACGACAGGTACAACAGATACGCAGTATTTT. Encoded protein: CASSHTTGTTDTQYF.